A selection of T cell receptor beta chains follows, all from one sample in a study of T cells expressing NK-cell markers. One entry per CDR3 protein, without DNA, is what TCRdb gives after re-calling the 5' RACE reads. The listing contains 200,000 to 300,000 distinct CDR3 sequences. The sequenced sample was blood T cells: a sorted CD56 or NKG2C T cell subset, CD4+ or CD8+ T cells, or bulk PBMC T cells (not recorded which). The receptors here all came from a woman aged 18 to 75 in good health. Both conserved end residues are part of each CDR3. Each record gives: J gene, V gene, CDR3 length, CDR3 protein.

>TRBJ1-1|TRBV7-2|12
CASSLYRVEAFF
>TRBJ2-4|TRBV20-1|15
CSARDGSGDGNIQYF
>TRBJ1-1|TRBV7-9|15
CASSPTGVGSTEAFF
>TRBJ1-3|TRBV5-1|11
CASSPGNTIYF
>TRBJ1-4|TRBV20-1|12
CSASQANEKLFF
>TRBJ2-3|TRBV12-3/TRBV12-4|14
CASRGRQGTDTQYF
>TRBJ1-1|TRBV6-1|15
CASSLLGPQNTEAFF
>TRBJ2-6|TRBV4-3|16
CASSQEDRAGANVLTF
>TRBJ2-1|TRBV19|12
CASTKGNNEQFF
>TRBJ2-1|TRBV6-2/TRBV6-3|14
CASSYAMGSYEQFF
>TRBJ2-2|TRBV29-1|14
CSARGQSNTGELFF
>TRBJ2-1|TRBV7-2|14
CASNQGTSGSGQFF
>TRBJ2-7|TRBV5-1|12
CANSPDTYEQYF
>TRBJ1-3|TRBV20-1|14
CSVSPRVAGNTIYF
>TRBJ1-5|TRBV14|18
CASSQEEDRGCCNQPQHF
>TRBJ1-2|TRBV12-3/TRBV12-4|14
CASSPSPANYGYTF
>TRBJ2-1|TRBV10-3|17
CAISQGLAGGGYNEQFF
>TRBJ1-2|TRBV3-1|11
CASSQGDGYTF
>TRBJ1-5|TRBV12-3/TRBV12-4|16
CASSRFRGRSNQPQHF
>TRBJ2-2|TRBV4-3|11
CASSQSRELFF
>TRBJ1-4|TRBV5-1|15
CASSLGDSFNEKLFF
>TRBJ2-4|TRBV5-4|14
CASSFWVAKNIQYF
>TRBJ1-5|TRBV4-2|17
CASSQDPGQVYNQPQHF
>TRBJ1-5|TRBV20-1|13
CSARDQGNQPQHF
>TRBJ2-3|TRBV20-1|15
CSARPPRGRTDTQYF
>TRBJ1-1|TRBV29-1|11
CSATLETEAFF
>TRBJ1-5|TRBV7-2|15
CASSSGGAPGQPQHF
>TRBJ2-5|TRBV29-1|11
CSVVEGVTQYF
>TRBJ2-6|TRBV18|15
CASSPDYSGANVLTF
>TRBJ2-1|TRBV12-3/TRBV12-4|15
CASIYGHNSYNEQFF
>TRBJ2-1|TRBV20-1|13
CSAEGDSYNEQFF
>TRBJ2-1|TRBV6-2/TRBV6-3|14
CASSYLGQGGEQFF
>TRBJ1-3|TRBV20-1|13
CSAPFRGSDTIYF
>TRBJ2-5|TRBV20-1|14
CSARARDGWETQYF
>TRBJ2-3|TRBV5-1|13
CASSLWGADTQYF
>TRBJ2-7|TRBV20-1|14
CSATRTGFGYEQYF
>TRBJ1-2|TRBV6-1|11
CAGGPGQGLNF
>TRBJ2-1|TRBV5-1|15
CASSPQSGSYNEQFF
>TRBJ1-1|TRBV18|16
CASSPPFTDLNTEAFF
>TRBJ2-5|TRBV12-3/TRBV12-4|14
CASSFSGGLETQYF
>TRBJ2-5|TRBV4-3|15
CASSPEGDRVETQYF
>TRBJ1-5|TRBV11-2|14
CASSLGDVNQPQHF
>TRBJ2-4|TRBV6-2/TRBV6-3|14
CASRKWDPQNIQYF
>TRBJ2-5|TRBV6-5|15
CASSSQTSGQETQYF
>TRBJ2-2|TRBV29-1|16
CSAQTASSGGSGELFF
>TRBJ2-2|TRBV12-3/TRBV12-4|16
CASSPGTSGGGGELFF
>TRBJ2-6|TRBV12-3/TRBV12-4|14
CASSYVAGANVLTF
>TRBJ2-2|TRBV20-1|16
CSARSGGTAYTGELFF
>TRBJ2-3|TRBV20-1|14
CSARSGTHTDTQYF
>TRBJ2-2|TRBV11-2|15
CASSYGGRDTGELFF
>TRBJ2-1|TRBV12-3/TRBV12-4|15
CASSWGLAGGDEQFF
>TRBJ2-6|TRBV5-1|15
CASSLVVGGANVLTF
>TRBJ2-3|TRBV7-3|13
CASSKTPEDTQYF
>TRBJ2-1|TRBV28|14
CASRTGTSGRGTFF
>TRBJ2-5|TRBV2|14
CASRGDRDVETQYF
>TRBJ1-1|TRBV4-1|14
CASRNRALNTEAFF
>TRBJ2-2|TRBV5-1|15
CASSRPTGAGGELFF
>TRBJ1-2|TRBV7-2|16
CASSRGPVAGGGGYTF
>TRBJ1-1|TRBV9|15
CASSPDLLGVTEAFF
>TRBJ2-1|TRBV18|15
CASSRTSGSTHEQFF